The 27 T cell receptor beta chains listed next were all sequenced from one sample in a study of blood T cell repertoires in COVID-19. The repertoire was sequenced with immunoSEQ multiplex PCR; TCRdb's copy has only in-frame clones and lacks some. The data contain under 200,000 clones, 83% of them singletons. Material: peripheral blood. These receptors were obtained from a woman older than 75 with acute or convalescent COVID-19.

The rearrangement uses TRBV3-1 (or the pseudogene TRBV3-2) and TRBJ2-1; 12 positions agree with TRBD2. The CDR3 extends over 16 amino acids. In germline, CDR1 is LGHDT, CDR2 YNNKEL (reference sequence). V was clipped by 4 bases and J by 0 bases; unmatched bases: 1. The CDR3 reads CASSRLAGASYNEQFF. CDR3 sequence (DNA): TGTGCCAGCAGCCGACTAGCGGGAGCCTCCTACAATGAGCAGTTCTTC.

The sample holds one count of this clone. This chain links TRBV5-4 with TRBJ2-2, with TRBD2 identical over 7 bases. J gave up 2 bases and V 0 bases, and 10 bases lay outside the gene matches. Germline CDR1 and CDR2: SGHNT and YYREEE (reference sequence). The CDR3 has 18 amino acids. This chain's CDR3 is CASSLGLAEGQNTGELFF. The CDR3 bases are TGTGCCAGCAGCTTGGGTCTAGCGGAGGGGCAAAACACCGGGGAGCTGTTTTTT.

The genes are TRBV3-1 (or the pseudogene TRBV3-2) and TRBJ2-7, with TRBD1 matching 7 bases. CDR3 length: 15 amino acids. Germline loops: CDR1 LGHDT, CDR2 YNNKEL (reference sequence). V dropped 6 bases and J dropped 3; count of bases not matched to a gene: 11. In DNA form, the CDR3 reads TGTGCCAGCAGTCCTATATGGGACAGCGTCTACGAGCAGTACTTC. This encodes CASSPIWDSVYEQYF.

This clone occurred once. V is TRBV24-1 and J is TRBJ2-1; a weak D match, TRBD2 (6 bases). Germline assignment: CDR1 KGHDR and CDR2 SFDVKD. CDR3 length: 11 amino acids. V was clipped by 7 bases and J by 6 bases, with 6 bases between them. CDR3 loop: CATSGSNEQFF. Written as DNA, the CDR3 is TGTGCCACCAGCGGGAGCAATGAGCAGTTCTTC.

The chain has TRBV15 and TRBJ2-1; the match to TRBD1 covers 9 bases. The CDR3 contains 16 residues. Unmatched junction bases numbered 11, after V lost 5 bases and J lost 6 bases. Germline V gene sequence: CDR1 LNHNV, CDR2 YYDKDF (reference sequence). The CDR3 DNA reads as TGTGCCACCAGCTCCGGGACAGGGTGGTCTAGCAATGAGCAGTTCTTC. Its protein is CATSSGTGWSSNEQFF.

The genes are TRBV7-2 and TRBJ1-3, with D unresolved. V gave up 3 bases and J gave up 2 bases, with 2 bases separating them. This CDR3 spans 12 amino acids. The germline gives CDR1 SGHTA, CDR2 FQGNSA. CDR3 sequence reads: CASSFTGNTIYF. In nucleotides, the CDR3 is TGTGCCAGCAGCTTTACTGGAAACACCATATATTTT.

This rearrangement joins TRBV25-1 to TRBJ2-5; D gene unclear. The V gene lost 1 base and the J gene lost 1 base, with 7 bases spanning the gap. Germline CDR1 MGHDK, CDR2 SYGVNS. The CDR3 consists of 14 residues. For the CDR3, the DNA is TGTGCCAGCAGTGAATTATCGGTCCAAGAGACCCAGTACTTC. Residues: CASSELSVQETQYF.

The CDR3 nucleotides read TGTGCCAGCAGCCCAGCGGGGGCCCGGAGAAATGAGCAGTTCTTC. It is translated as CASSPAGARRNEQFF. J is TRBJ2-1 and V is TRBV28; 8 bases match TRBD2. V gave up 6 bases and J gave up 7 bases; unmatched junction bases: 11. CDR3 length equals 15 residues. Germline V lookup: CDR1 MDHEN, CDR2 SYDVKM.

V and J are TRBV6-2 or TRBV6-3 and TRBJ1-1; TRBD1 agrees at 7 bases. The germline CDR1 and CDR2 sequences are MNHEY and SVGEGT. The CDR3 length is 14 residues. V shed 5 bases, J shed 1 base, and the junction held 4 bases outside the gene matches. The DNA for the CDR3 is TGTGCCAGCAGTCCAGGGACAGCGAACACTGAAGCTTTCTTT. It translates to CASSPGTANTEAFF.

The rearrangement links TRBV3-1 (or the pseudogene TRBV3-2) to TRBJ1-2, with D hard to call. Trimming stripped 3 bases from V and 8 bases from J, with 10 bases between. CDR1 and CDR2 from the germline V gene are LGHDT and YNNKEL (reference sequence). This CDR3 contains 12 residues. This CDR3 reads CASSQGLGGYTF. The DNA for the CDR3 is TGTGCCAGCAGCCAGGGCTTGGGCGGCTACACCTTC.

The chain couples TRBV2 to TRBJ2-1; TRBD1 agrees at 10 bases. CDR3 size: 14 residues. Per the germline V gene, CDR1 is SNHLY and CDR2 is FYNNEI. Unmatched junction bases numbered 11, after V lost 6 bases and J lost 12 bases. Here the CDR3 DNA reads TGTGCCAGCAGCCTCAGGGACAGGGGTAAGGGGCAGTTCTTC. Residues: CASSLRDRGKGQFF. Filled out from reference TRBV2 and TRBJ2-1, the complete variable domain reads EPEVTQTPSHQVTQMGQEVILRCVPISNHLYFYWYRQILGQKVEFLVSFYNNEISEKSEIFDDQFSVERPDGSNFTLKIRSTKLEDSAMYFCASSLRDRGKGQFFGPGTRLTVL.

CDR3 sequence reads: CASSVGVQGVNTNEKLFF. Here the CDR3 DNA reads TGTGCCAGCAGCGTAGGGGTGCAGGGTGTTAATACTAATGAAAAACTGTTTTTT. The rearrangement joins TRBV9 to TRBJ1-4; perhaps TRBD1 as D (5 bases). CDR3 size: 18 residues. V dropped 0 bases and J dropped 2 bases, with 17 bases sitting between them. Germline V gene data show CDR1 as SGDLS and CDR2 as YYNGEE.

This sequence joins TRBV5-4 and TRBJ2-6; TRBD1 might be the D (5 bases). Germline values: CDR1 SGHNT, CDR2 YYREEE (reference sequence). V shed 4 bases and J shed 0 bases, with 11 bases lying between them. This CDR3 region has 16 residues. The CDR3 spells CASSLDTSSGANVLTF. CDR3 sequence (DNA): TGTGCCAGCAGCCTGGACACCTCCTCTGGGGCCAACGTCCTGACTTTC.

The chain joins TRBV5-4 to TRBJ2-3; TRBD1 agrees at 11 bases. From germline, CDR1 is SGHNT and CDR2 YYREEE (reference sequence). The CDR3 runs to 16 residues. With 4 bases clipped from V and 1 base from J, the junction kept 5 bases outside the gene matches. The CDR3 region has the DNA TGTGCCAGCAGCATAGGACAGGGGGCCGGCACAGATACGCAGTATTTT. As protein: CASSIGQGAGTDTQYF.

This clone was seen once. The CDR3 DNA reads as TGCGCCAGCAGACGCGCATGGACAGACGATGAAAAACTGTTTTTT. Protein: CASRRAWTDDEKLFF. The rearrangement uses TRBV5-1 and TRBJ1-4, with a possible D match to TRBD1 (6 bases). CDR3 size: 15 residues. The germline V gene encodes CDR1 SGHRS and CDR2 YFSETQ. The V gene lost 5 bases and the J gene lost 6 bases, with 17 bases spanning the gap.

The genes are TRBV7-2 and TRBJ2-1; TRBD2 agrees at 7 bases. The CDR3 extends over 13 amino acids. CDR1 and CDR2 from the germline V gene are SGHTA and FQGNSA. V was clipped by 2 bases and J by 6 bases; unmatched bases: 1. CDR3 nucleotide sequence: TGTGCCAGCAGCTTACCTAGCGGCAATGAGCAGTTCTTC. Translation: CASSLPSGNEQFF.

The chain recombines TRBV5-1 with TRBJ2-5; TRBD1 might be the D (5 bases). This CDR3 spans 14 amino acids. V was cut by 4 bases and J by 2 bases, with 12 bases left in between. Germline values: CDR1 SGHRS, CDR2 YFSETQ. This chain's CDR3 is CASSQTDAQETQYF. The CDR3 DNA reads as TGCGCCAGCAGCCAGACAGACGCTCAAGAGACCCAGTACTTC. Full variable domain (outside the CDR3, taken from reference TRBV5-1 and TRBJ2-5): KAGVTQTPRYLIKTRGQQVTLSCSPISGHRSVSWYQQTPGQGLQFLFEYFSETQRNKGNFPGRFSGRQFSNSRSEMNVSTLELGDSALYLCASSQTDAQETQYFGPGTRLLVL.

This chain connects TRBV7-8 to TRBJ2-7, with 15 bases fitting TRBD2. J was trimmed by 9 bases and V by 5 bases; bases with no gene match: 8. The CDR3 loop spans 15 amino acids. Germline CDR1 reads SGHVS; CDR2 reads FQNEAQ. CDR3: CASSLAGTSGRMQYF. For the CDR3, the DNA is TGTGCCAGCAGCCTCGCCGGGACTAGCGGGAGGATGCAGTACTTC.

The V gene is TRBV27, the J gene TRBJ1-1, with D maybe TRBD1 (5 bases). Germline assignment: CDR1 MNHEY and CDR2 SMNVEV (reference sequence). V shed 6 bases and J shed 5 bases, with 10 bases lying between them. The CDR3 runs 12 residues. The CDR3 region is CASRPGDTEAFF. Written as DNA, the CDR3 is TGTGCCAGCAGGCCGGGGGATACTGAAGCTTTCTTT.

This rearrangement joins TRBV2 to TRBJ1-4; tentatively, D is TRBD1 (6 bases). Trimming took off 10 bases at V and 5 bases at J, with 20 bases between the two ends. The germline V gene has CDR1 SNHLY and CDR2 FYNNEI. The length of the CDR3 is 15 residues. CDR3 sequence: CANKHGPGENEKLFF. CDR3 DNA sequence: TGTGCCAACAAGCACGGGCCAGGGGAGAATGAAAAACTGTTTTTT.

The chain employs TRBV5-6 and TRBJ1-1, with D perhaps matching TRBD1 (5 bases). This CDR3 comprises 14 residues. V lost 2 bases to trimming and J lost 3 bases, with 11 bases between them. Germline CDR1 SGHDT, CDR2 YYEEEE. CDR3 nucleotides: TGTGCCAGCAGCTTTAACGGGGGGGACACTGAAGCTTTCTTT. Translated, it gives CASSFNGGDTEAFF.

This clone has only one observation. The rearrangement links TRBV28 to TRBJ1-3; 7 positions match TRBD1. The CDR3 has 16 residues. Germline V CDR1 and CDR2: MDHEN, SYDVKM. J gave up 0 bases and V 5 bases, and 7 bases lay outside the gene matches. Here the CDR3 DNA reads TGTGCCAGCAGTCCCACGGGACAGAGCTCTGGAAACACCATATATTTT. This encodes CASSPTGQSSGNTIYF.

This rearrangement joins TRBV5-4 to TRBJ1-5; no firm D call. This CDR3 comprises 13 residues. Germline V lookup: CDR1 SGHNT, CDR2 YYREEE (reference sequence). Trimming removed 0 bases at V and 5 bases at J, with 6 bases between. The CDR3 sequence is CASSLDRDQPQHF. CDR3 coding DNA: TGTGCCAGCAGCTTGGACAGAGATCAGCCCCAGCATTTT.

CDR3 coding DNA: TGTGCCAGCAGTCCGGGGGGGACAAGTCCGTTTTTT. Protein: CASSPGGTSPFF. The chain employs TRBV12-3 or TRBV12-4 and TRBJ1-4; D is possibly TRBD1 (6 bases). Trimming took off 5 bases at V and 16 bases at J, with 17 bases between the two ends. This CDR3 comprises 12 residues.

This chain links TRBV5-1 with TRBJ2-2, with TRBD1 matching over 9 bases. J gave up 6 bases and V 3 bases, and 9 bases lay outside the gene matches. CDR1 and CDR2 (germline): SGHRS, YFSETQ. The length of the CDR3 is 16 residues. CDR3 nucleotide sequence: TGCGCCAGCAGCTGGAACAGGGGGCGCCCTGCCGGGGAGCTGTTTTTT. Its protein product is CASSWNRGRPAGELFF.

This rearrangement joins TRBV25-1 to TRBJ2-6; 12 nucleotides agree with TRBD2. Trimming cost V 4 bases and J 4 bases; bases outside gene matches: 8. Germline CDR1 reads MGHDK; CDR2 reads SYGVNS. This CDR3 has 18 amino acids. DNA of the CDR3: TGTGCCAGCAGTGTTCTAGCGGGAGGGCCTGGGGGGGCCAACGTCCTGACTTTC. The encoded protein is CASSVLAGGPGGANVLTF.

V is TRBV5-1 and J is TRBJ2-2; 8 bases are shared with TRBD1. The CDR3 contains 14 residues. V gave up 5 bases and J gave up 4 bases; unmatched junction bases: 4. The germline V gene encodes CDR1 SGHRS and CDR2 YFSETQ. The CDR3 nucleotides are TGCGCCAGCAGAACGACAGGGGTCACCGGGGAGCTGTTTTTT. Amino acid sequence: CASRTTGVTGELFF. The full variable domain, with the rest looked up from reference TRBV5-1 and TRBJ2-2, is KAGVTQTPRYLIKTRGQQVTLSCSPISGHRSVSWYQQTPGQGLQFLFEYFSETQRNKGNFPGRFSGRQFSNSRSEMNVSTLELGDSALYLCASRTTGVTGELFFGEGSRLTVL.